The subject of this entry is one T cell receptor beta chain. Germline V lookup: CDR1 LGHNA, CDR2 YNFKEQ. Trimming removed 0 bases from V and 9 bases from J, with 7 bases in between. CDR3 size: 12 residues. The sample is drawn from a study of T-cell reconstitution after alpha-beta-depleted transplantation in children. Preparing the TCRbeta library involved the use of unique molecular identifiers. One entry per CDR3 protein results from TCRdb running MiXCR on the PCR reads. The sample has hundreds of thousands of distinct CDR3 sequences, 16% seen once. The receptor was isolated from a human donor who donated a stem cell graft to a child with acute myeloid leukemia. Sequencing was performed on PBMCs from the stem cell graft donor, taken from the stem cell graft. The chain joins TRBV4-2 to TRBJ2-3; D gene unclear. The CDR3 loop is CASSQDKVTQYF. As DNA, the CDR3 is TGTGCCAGCAGCCAAGATAAGGTCACGCAGTATTTT.